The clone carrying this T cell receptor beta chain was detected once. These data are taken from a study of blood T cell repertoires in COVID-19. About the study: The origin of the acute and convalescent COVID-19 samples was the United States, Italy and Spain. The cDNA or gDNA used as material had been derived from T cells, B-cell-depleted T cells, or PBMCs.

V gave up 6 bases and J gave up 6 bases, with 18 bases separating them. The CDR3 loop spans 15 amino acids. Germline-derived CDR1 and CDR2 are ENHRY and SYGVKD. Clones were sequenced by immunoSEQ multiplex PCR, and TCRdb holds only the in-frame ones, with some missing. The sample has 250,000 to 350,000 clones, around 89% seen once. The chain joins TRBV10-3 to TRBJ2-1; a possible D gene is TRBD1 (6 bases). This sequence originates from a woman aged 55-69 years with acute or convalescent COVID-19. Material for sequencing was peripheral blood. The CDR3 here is CAIRRRQEKANEQFF. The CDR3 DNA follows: TGTGCCATCAGGCGGAGACAGGAAAAGGCCAATGAGCAGTTCTTC.